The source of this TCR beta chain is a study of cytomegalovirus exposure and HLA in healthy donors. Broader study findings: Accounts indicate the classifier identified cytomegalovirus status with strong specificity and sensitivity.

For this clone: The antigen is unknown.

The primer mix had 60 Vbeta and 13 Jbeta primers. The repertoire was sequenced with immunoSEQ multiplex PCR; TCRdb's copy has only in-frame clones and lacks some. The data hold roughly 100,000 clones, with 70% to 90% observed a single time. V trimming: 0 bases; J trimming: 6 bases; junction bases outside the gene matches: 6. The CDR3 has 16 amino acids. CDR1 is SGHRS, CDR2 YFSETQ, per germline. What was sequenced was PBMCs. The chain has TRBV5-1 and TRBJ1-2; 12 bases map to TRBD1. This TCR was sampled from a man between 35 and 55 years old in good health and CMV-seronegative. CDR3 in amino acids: CASSLGDRGPINGYTF. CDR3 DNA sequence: TGCGCCAGCAGCTTGGGGGACAGGGGGCCCATTAATGGCTACACCTTC. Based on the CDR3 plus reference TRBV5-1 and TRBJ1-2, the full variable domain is KAGVTQTPRYLIKTRGQQVTLSCSPISGHRSVSWYQQTPGQGLQFLFEYFSETQRNKGNFPGRFSGRQFSNSRSEMNVSTLELGDSALYLCASSLGDRGPINGYTFGSGTRLTVV.